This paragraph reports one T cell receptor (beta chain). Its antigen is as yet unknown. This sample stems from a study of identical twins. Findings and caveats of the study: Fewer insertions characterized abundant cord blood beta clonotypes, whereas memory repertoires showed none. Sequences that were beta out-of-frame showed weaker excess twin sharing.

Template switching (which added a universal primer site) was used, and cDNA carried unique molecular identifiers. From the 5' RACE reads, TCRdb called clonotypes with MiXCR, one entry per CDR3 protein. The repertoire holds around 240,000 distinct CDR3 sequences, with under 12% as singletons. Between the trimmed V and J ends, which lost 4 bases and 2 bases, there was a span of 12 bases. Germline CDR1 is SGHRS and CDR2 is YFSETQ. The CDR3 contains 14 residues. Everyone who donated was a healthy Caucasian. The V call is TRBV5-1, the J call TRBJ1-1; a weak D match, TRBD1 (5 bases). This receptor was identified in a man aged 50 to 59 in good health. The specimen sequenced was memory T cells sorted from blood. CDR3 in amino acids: CASSVGPSNTEAFF. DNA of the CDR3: TGCGCCAGCAGCGTGGGACCGAGCAACACTGAAGCTTTCTTT.